A single sample is the source of the 7 T cell receptor beta chains below, sequenced in a study of regulatory T cells in long-lasting Graves disease. Time point indicated: newly diagnosed GD, antithyroid drugs for less than 3 months. The TCR library was made from RNA extracted from PBMCs. Assembly of TCR beta libraries relied on iRepertoire HTBI primers together with Arm-PCR of CDR3 regions. TCRdb called the multiplex PCR reads again in MiXCR, with one record for every CDR3 protein. The repertoire holds 350,000 to 500,000 distinct CDR3 sequences, with approximately 14% as singletons. This sample was shared with a second study, whose subject was T cells in Graves' hyperthyroidism and ophthalmopathy.

Sequences were derived from peripheral blood mononuclear cells (PBMCs), sampled at new diagnosis, from a patient treated with antithyroid drugs. These receptor sequences come from a woman in her fifties or sixties with Graves disease.

This chain uses TRBV30 with TRBJ2-7, with D possibly being TRBD2 (5 bases). The CDR3 is made up of 12 amino acids. The V end was cut by 3 bases, the J end by 3 bases, with 9 bases between. Germline CDR1 is GTSNPN and CDR2 is SVGIG (reference sequence). This CDR3 reads CAWSAGVYEQYF. The CDR3 region has the DNA TGTGCCTGGAGCGCCGGGGTCTACGAGCAGTACTTC. Together with reference TRBV30 and TRBJ2-7, the CDR3 gives the full variable domain: SQTIHQWPATLVQPVGSPLSLECTVEGTSNPNLYWYRQAAGRGLQLLFYSVGIGQISSEVPQNLSASRPQDRQFILSSKKLLLSDSGFYLCAWSAGVYEQYFGPGTRLTVT.

This clonotype has at least ten counts. The chain is built from TRBV28 and TRBJ2-1; D ambiguous. Germline V gives CDR1 MDHEN, CDR2 SYDVKM. There are 15 residues in the CDR3. V lost 2 bases, J lost 0 bases, and 8 bases lay in between. CDR3 in DNA: TGTGCCAGCAGTTTAGCGGAGCTCTCCTACAATGAGCAGTTCTTC. Translating gives CASSLAELSYNEQFF.

The chain links TRBV30 to TRBJ1-2, with 7 bases that match TRBD1. V was clipped by 0 bases and J by 4 bases; unmatched bases: 11. This CDR3 contains 16 residues. Germline-derived CDR1 and CDR2 are GTSNPN and SVGIG (reference sequence). CDR3 residues: CAWSVSVYRGPYGYTF. The CDR3 DNA reads as TGTGCCTGGAGTGTCTCAGTCTACAGGGGCCCCTATGGCTACACCTTC. The full variable domain, its missing parts supplied by reference TRBV30 and TRBJ1-2, is SQTIHQWPATLVQPVGSPLSLECTVEGTSNPNLYWYRQAAGRGLQLLFYSVGIGQISSEVPQNLSASRPQDRQFILSSKKLLLSDSGFYLCAWSVSVYRGPYGYTFGSGTRLTVV.

In its sample, this clonotype was seen many times. V gene TRBV12-3 or TRBV12-4 combines with J gene TRBJ2-3, with TRBD2 identical over 7 bases. Germline trimming cut 8 bases from V and 3 bases from J; bases unmatched to any gene: 11. The CDR3 consists of 15 residues. CDR3 in amino acids: CASGRTSVGTDTQYF. The CDR3 bases are TGTGCCAGCGGCCGAACTAGCGTCGGAACAGATACGCAGTATTTT.

This clonotype was detected ten times or more. Here the CDR3 DNA reads TGCGCCAGCAGCTTCCGGGACTCCTACAATGAGCAGTTCTTC. Protein product: CASSFRDSYNEQFF. This chain links TRBV5-1 with TRBJ2-1; possibly TRBD2 for D (5 bases). The V gene's germline CDR1 is SGHRS and CDR2 YFSETQ. There are 14 residues in the CDR3. Trimming shortened V by 2 bases and J by 0 bases, and 6 bases separated the two germline ends. Filled out from reference TRBV5-1 and TRBJ2-1, the complete variable domain reads KAGVTQTPRYLIKTRGQQVTLSCSPISGHRSVSWYQQTPGQGLQFLFEYFSETQRNKGNFPGRFSGRQFSNSRSEMNVSTLELGDSALYLCASSFRDSYNEQFFGPGTRLTVL.

This clonotype was counted many times. The chain has TRBV27 and TRBJ2-7; 7 nucleotides line up with TRBD2. CDR3 size: 13 residues. CDR1 is MNHEY and CDR2 is SMNVEV in the germline V gene (reference sequence). V dropped 5 bases and J dropped 2; count of bases not matched to a gene: 3. DNA of the CDR3: TGTGCCAGCAGTACCCGGGGGGCCTACGAGCAGTACTTC. It is translated as CASSTRGAYEQYF.

This clonotype was recorded many times. The chain employs TRBV2 and TRBJ1-4; 11 nucleotides match TRBD1. Germline CDR1 is SNHLY and CDR2 is FYNNEI. The CDR3 contains 15 residues. Trimming removed 2 bases from V and 5 bases from J; junction bases left unmatched: 1. The CDR3 loop is CASSERDRGNEKLFF. The CDR3 bases are TGTGCCAGCAGTGAAAGGGACAGGGGGAATGAAAAACTGTTTTTT.